This T cell receptor (beta chain) is from a study of blood T cells in healthy people across ages. There are 14 residues in the CDR3. Germline V gene sequence: CDR1 MNHNY, CDR2 SVGAGI (reference sequence). Comment on this clonotype: The junction shows a germline mismatch at one end, possibly a read error.

Researchers isolated at least 6.5 million PBMCs per sample. A second about 7 to 12 cycle PCR used barcoded and J-beta primers. Using its own MiXCR run on the 5' RACE reads, TCRdb lists one record per CDR3 protein. The repertoire holds about 1 million distinct CDR3 sequences, with under 30% as singletons. This same sample was also taken into another study, of T cells of mothers and their children.

The source is a girl aged 2-10 years in good health. Sequences were obtained from blood. The V gene is TRBV6-6, the J gene TRBJ1-1; D remains unclear. CDR3: CASSYSMNGPDAFF. Here the CDR3 DNA reads TGTGCCAGCAGTTACTCGATGAACGGACCTGACGCTTTCTTT.